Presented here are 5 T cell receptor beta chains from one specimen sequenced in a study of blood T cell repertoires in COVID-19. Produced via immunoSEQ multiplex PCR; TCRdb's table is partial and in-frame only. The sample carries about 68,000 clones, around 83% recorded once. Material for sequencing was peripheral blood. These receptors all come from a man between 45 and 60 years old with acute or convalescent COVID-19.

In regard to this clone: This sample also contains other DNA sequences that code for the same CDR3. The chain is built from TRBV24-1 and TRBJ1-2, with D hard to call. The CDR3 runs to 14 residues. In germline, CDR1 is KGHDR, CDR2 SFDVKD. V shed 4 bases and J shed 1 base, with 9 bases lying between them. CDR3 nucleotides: TGTGCCACCAGTGACCTCACAGTTAACTATGGCTACACCTTC. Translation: CATSDLTVNYGYTF.

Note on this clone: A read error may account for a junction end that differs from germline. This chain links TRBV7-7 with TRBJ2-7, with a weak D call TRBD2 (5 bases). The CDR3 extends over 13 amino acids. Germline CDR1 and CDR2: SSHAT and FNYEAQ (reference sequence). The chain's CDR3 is CASSLAEEDEQYF. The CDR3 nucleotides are TGTGCTAGCAGCTTAGCAGAGGAGGACGAGCAGTACTTC.

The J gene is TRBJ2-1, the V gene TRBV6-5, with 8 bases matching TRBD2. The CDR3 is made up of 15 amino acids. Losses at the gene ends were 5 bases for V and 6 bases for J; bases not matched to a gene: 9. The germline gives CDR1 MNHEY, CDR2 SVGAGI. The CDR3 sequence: CASSPARLAPNEQFF. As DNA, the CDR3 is TGTGCCAGCAGTCCTGCGAGACTAGCGCCCAATGAGCAGTTCTTC.

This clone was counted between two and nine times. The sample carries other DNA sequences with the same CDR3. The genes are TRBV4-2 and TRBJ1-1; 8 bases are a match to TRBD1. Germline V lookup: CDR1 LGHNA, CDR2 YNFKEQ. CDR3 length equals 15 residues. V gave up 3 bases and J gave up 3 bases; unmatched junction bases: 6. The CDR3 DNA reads TGTGCCAGCAGCCAGGGACAGGTCGGAGACACTGAAGCTTTCTTT. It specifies CASSQGQVGDTEAFF.

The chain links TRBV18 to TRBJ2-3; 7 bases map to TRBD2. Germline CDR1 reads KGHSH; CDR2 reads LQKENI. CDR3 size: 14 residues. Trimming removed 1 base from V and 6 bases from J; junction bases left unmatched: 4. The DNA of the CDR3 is TGTGCCAGCTCACCACGTACTAGCGCTGATACGCAGTATTTT. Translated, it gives CASSPRTSADTQYF. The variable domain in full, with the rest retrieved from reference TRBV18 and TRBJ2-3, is NAGVMQNPRHLVRRRGQEARLRCSPMKGHSHVYWYRQLPEEGLKFMVYLQKENIIDESGMPKERFSAEFPKEGPSILRIQQVVRGDSAAYFCASSPRTSADTQYFGPGTRLTVL.